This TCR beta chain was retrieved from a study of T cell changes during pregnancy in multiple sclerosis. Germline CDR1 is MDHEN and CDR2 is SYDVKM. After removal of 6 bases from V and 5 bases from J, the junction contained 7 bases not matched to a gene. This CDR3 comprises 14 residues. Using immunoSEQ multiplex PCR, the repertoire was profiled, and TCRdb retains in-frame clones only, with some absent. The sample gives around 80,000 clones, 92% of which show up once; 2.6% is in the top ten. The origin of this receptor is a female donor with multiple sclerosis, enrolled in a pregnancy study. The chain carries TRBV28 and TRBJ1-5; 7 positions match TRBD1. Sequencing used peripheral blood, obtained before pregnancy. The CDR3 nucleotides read TGTGCCAGCAGCCCGGGACAGCTATATCAGCCCCAGCATTTT. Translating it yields CASSPGQLYQPQHF.